What follows are 5 T cell receptor beta chains derived from one specimen sequenced in a study of blood T cell repertoires in COVID-19. Measured with immunoSEQ multiplex PCR; TCRdb has only the in-frame clones, and not every one. The repertoire includes more than 45,000 clones, about nine tenths of them detected once, and under 25% sits in the top ten. Specimen: peripheral blood. The origin of the receptors is a woman of 80 years or more with COVID-19, enrolled during active disease.

The V gene is TRBV11-2, the J gene TRBJ1-5; no clear D gene. CDR1 is SGHAT, CDR2 FQNNGV, per germline. The CDR3 extends over 15 amino acids. V was cut by 4 bases and J by 0 bases, with 10 bases left in between. The CDR3 DNA reads as TGTGCCAGCAGCTCTGGACTGTTTAGCAATCAGCCCCAGCATTTT. Its translation is CASSSGLFSNQPQHF. Full variable domain (missing parts from reference TRBV11-2 and TRBJ1-5): EAGVAQSPRYKIIEKRQSVAFWCNPISGHATLYWYQQILGQGPKLLIQFQNNGVVDDSQLPKDRFSAERLKGVDSTLKIQPAKLEDSAVYLCASSSGLFSNQPQHFGDGTRLSIL.

The rearrangement links TRBV6-5 to TRBJ2-7; 9 bases are shared with TRBD1. The CDR3 contains 14 residues. Germline V gives CDR1 MNHEY, CDR2 SVGAGI. The junction had 9 bases not matched to a gene; V was cut back by 5 bases and J by 7 bases. The CDR3 bases are TGTGCCAGCAGTACCCGGACAGGGGCGGGGGAGCAGTACTTC. This translates into CASSTRTGAGEQYF.

This chain joins TRBV30 and TRBJ1-2; D perhaps matches TRBD1 (6 bases). Trimming left V 5 bases short and J 4 bases short, with 26 bases between. The CDR3 extends over 17 amino acids. In germline, CDR1 is GTSNPN, CDR2 SVGIG (reference sequence). In DNA form, the CDR3 reads TGTGCCTGGGGAAGAAGTCTTACAGGGTTGGACCTCTATGGCTACACCTTC. This codes for CAWGRSLTGLDLYGYTF.

This clone was detected only once. V usage is TRBV4-1 and J usage is TRBJ1-4; the match to TRBD1 covers 8 bases. V lost 4 bases, J lost 7 bases, and 11 bases stayed unmatched. CDR1 is MGHRA, CDR2 YSYEKL, per germline. The CDR3 spans 16 residues. CDR3 nucleotides: TGCGCCAGCAGCCCTGAGGGGGGCAGGGGGCCTGAAAAACTGTTTTTT. Amino acids: CASSPEGGRGPEKLFF.

The chain couples TRBV18 to TRBJ2-7; TRBD1 matches 9 bases. This CDR3 has 15 amino acids. Germline CDR1 is KGHSH and CDR2 is LQKENI. With 1 base clipped from V and 2 bases from J, the junction kept 3 bases outside the gene matches. DNA for the CDR3: TGTGCCAGCTCACCACGGACAGGGGTCCCCTACGAGCAGTACTTC. Its translation is CASSPRTGVPYEQYF.